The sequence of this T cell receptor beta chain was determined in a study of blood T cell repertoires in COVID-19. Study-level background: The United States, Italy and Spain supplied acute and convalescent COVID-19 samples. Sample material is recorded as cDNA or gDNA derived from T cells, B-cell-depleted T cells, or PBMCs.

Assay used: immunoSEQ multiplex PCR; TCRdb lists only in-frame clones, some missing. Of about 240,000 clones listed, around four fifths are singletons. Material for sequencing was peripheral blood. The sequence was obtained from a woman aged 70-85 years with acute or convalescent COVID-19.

The CDR3 DNA reads TGTGCCAGCAGCATTGGACAGGGAGGGAGCTATGGCTACACCTTC. It translates to CASSIGQGGSYGYTF. The chain joins TRBV7-8 to TRBJ1-2, with 8 bases that match TRBD1. CDR3 size: 15 residues. Germline CDR1 is SGHVS and CDR2 is FQNEAQ. Trimming at V came to 5 bases and at J to 4 bases, leaving 9 bases not matched to a gene.